This TCR beta chain originates from a study of blood T cell repertoires in COVID-19. Overall study: Acute and convalescent COVID-19 specimens originated in the United States, Italy and Spain. The analysed material was cDNA or gDNA that came from T cells, B-cell-depleted T cells, or PBMCs.

TCRdb keeps only in-frame clones here, not all; method: immunoSEQ multiplex PCR. The table includes tens of thousands of clones, 87% detected once. The sequence was obtained from a man in his thirties or forties with acute or convalescent COVID-19. The sample taken for sequencing was peripheral blood.

CDR3 in amino acids: CASSLDRGDTQYF. The CDR3 bases are TGCGCCAGCAGCTTGGACAGGGGGGATACGCAGTATTTT. The chain recombines TRBV5-1 with TRBJ2-3, with 8 bases matching TRBD1. This CDR3 region has 13 residues. Trimming cost V 0 bases and J 6 bases; bases outside gene matches: 0. Germline V gene data show CDR1 as SGHRS and CDR2 as YFSETQ.